In its sample, the clone carrying this T cell receptor beta chain was seen many times. This entry comes from a study of blood T cell repertoires in COVID-19. The wider study: Samples of COVID-19 (acute and convalescent) were obtained from the United States, Italy and Spain. Sample material is recorded as cDNA or gDNA derived from T cells, B-cell-depleted T cells, or PBMCs.

Germline V CDR1 and CDR2: LGHDT, YNNKEL (reference sequence). This CDR3 has 14 amino acids. With V trimmed by 4 bases and J by 1 base, 0 bases remained unmatched. Source study methods: Counts of nucleated cells, estimated from reference gene primer amplification, were obtained. The repertoire was sequenced with immunoSEQ multiplex PCR; TCRdb's copy has only in-frame clones and lacks some. From that table come the V and J calls and clone size; the DNA was used to work out D and trimming. This sample yields about 140,000 clones, of which approximately 80% are seen a single time; around 16% belongs to the top ten.

The sequencing sample was made of peripheral blood. The clonotype was recovered from a man aged 50 to 60 with acute or convalescent COVID-19. The chain carries TRBV3-1 (or the pseudogene TRBV3-2) and TRBJ2-2; 7 nucleotides match TRBD1. DNA of the CDR3: TGTGCCAGCAGCCGACAGGGGAACACCGGGGAGCTGTTTTTT. This gives the protein CASSRQGNTGELFF.